This record concerns one T cell receptor beta chain sequence. Its matching antigen is unknown. If no ophthalmopathy progression occurred within 18 months, Graves' hyperthyroidism was stable. TCR beta CDR3 regions were amplified from RNA transcripts. With the HTBI primer set, the TCR CDR3 went through a first round of RT-PCR. One entry per CDR3 protein, called by TCRdb with MiXCR from the multiplex PCR reads. The sample carries hundreds of thousands of distinct CDR3 sequences, about 20% recorded once. These data are taken from a study of T cells in Graves' hyperthyroidism and ophthalmopathy. General study findings and limits: Median prediction lead before ophthalmopathy onset was 6.5 months with the model. A 13 V-J model separated ophthalmopathy from stable hyperthyroidism. Also found in blood were most expanded thyroid clonotypes above 0.001.

CDR1 and CDR2 from the germline V gene are MNHNS and SASEGT. The CDR3 is made up of 14 amino acids. V lost 6 bases and J lost 4, with 15 bases in between. This rearrangement joins TRBV6-1 to TRBJ1-2; D is possibly TRBD1 (6 bases). The specimen was blood. The sequence came from a woman between 18 and 29 years old with Graves' hyperthyroidism. As DNA, the CDR3 is TGTGCCAGCAGGGAGGACAGACCCGTCTATGGCTACACCTTC. Its protein product is CASREDRPVYGYTF.